A selection of T cell receptor beta chains follows, all from one sample in a study of blood T cell repertoires in COVID-19. TCRdb keeps only in-frame clones here, not all; method: immunoSEQ multiplex PCR. Here the sample spans 100,000 or so clones, over 75% being singletons. The source material was peripheral blood. The receptor set was obtained from a man aged 50 to 59 with acute or convalescent COVID-19. CDR3s include the opening cysteine and the closing phenylalanine or tryptophan. A D gene is named only where the DNA matches it firmly. Clone size is not always given. Where it is, it says once, few, many or a class for expanded clones.

V gene	D gene	J gene	clone size	CDR3 DNA	CDR3 protein
TRBV7-8	.	TRBJ1-3	few	TGTGCCAGCAGTAGCTACTCTGGAAACACCATATATTTT	CASSSYSGNTIYF
TRBV19	TRBD1	TRBJ1-3	.	TGTGCCAGTAATGTCAGGGGGACTGGAAACACCATATATTTT	CASNVRGTGNTIYF
TRBV5-1	.	TRBJ2-7	few	TGCGCCAGCAGCTTGGCCCCAGGATACCTCTACGAGCAGTACTTC	CASSLAPGYLYEQYF
TRBV27	TRBD1	TRBJ1-2	.	TGTGCCAGCAGCCTACAGGGGGCGCTTGGCTATGGCTACACCTTC	CASSLQGALGYGYTF
TRBV5-1	.	TRBJ1-4	.	TGCGCCAGCAGCTTGTATCCCACGGGGGAAAGTAATGAAAAACTGTTTTTT	CASSLYPTGESNEKLFF
TRBV19	.	TRBJ1-4	.	TGTGCCAGTAATTCAGGGGTTGGTAATGAAAAACTGTTTTTT	CASNSGVGNEKLFF
TRBV6-5	TRBD1	TRBJ1-4	.	TGTGCCAGCAGAATAGGAGGGGGCGCCCGGGGAAAACTGTTTTTT	CASRIGGGARGKLFF
TRBV27	.	TRBJ2-7	.	TGTGCCAGCAGTTTAAGCGGCGAGCAGTACTTC	CASSLSGEQYF
TRBV2	.	TRBJ1-1	.	TGTGCCAGCAGTGAAAGGGGTCCGGTGAACACTGAAGCTTTCTTT	CASSERGPVNTEAFF
TRBV7-9	.	TRBJ1-2	.	TGTGCCAGCAGCTTGGACAGTGGCTACACCTTC	CASSLDSGYTF
TRBV5-1	TRBD1	TRBJ2-7	.	TGCGCCAGCAGCTTGGTCCCGGACAGGGGCCACGAGCAGTACTTC	CASSLVPDRGHEQYF
TRBV7-9	TRBD2	TRBJ2-1	.	TGTGCCAGCAGCTTTTGGACTAGCGGGGACTACAATGAGCAGTTCTTC	CASSFWTSGDYNEQFF
TRBV12-3/TRBV12-4	.	TRBJ2-1	.	TGTGCCAGCAGTCCCCGGGACAATGAGCAGTTCTTC	CASSPRDNEQFF
TRBV7-2	TRBD1	TRBJ1-1	few	TGTGCCAGCAGCCTGTCCGGGACAGGGGGCACTGAAGCTTTCTTT	CASSLSGTGGTEAFF
TRBV24-1	.	TRBJ2-3	.	TGTGCCACCAGTGATACCGGCGGAATGACAGATACGCAGTATTTT	CATSDTGGMTDTQYF
TRBV30	.	TRBJ2-4	medium-sized	TGTGCCTGGGGGACGGACAGCATAGCCAAAAACATTCAGTACTTC	CAWGTDSIAKNIQYF
TRBV30	TRBD2	TRBJ2-1	.	TGTGCCTGGAGTGAGACTAGCGGGGTAGATGAGCAGTTCTTC	CAWSETSGVDEQFF
TRBV4-1	TRBD2	TRBJ2-2	.	TGCGCCAGCAGCCCCAGCGGGGGCCGAAACACCGGGGAGCTGTTTTTT	CASSPSGGRNTGELFF
TRBV7-2	TRBD1	TRBJ1-5	.	TGTGCCAGCAGCTTCGCTACAGGGGGTTGGCAGCCCCAGCATTTT	CASSFATGGWQPQHF
TRBV2	.	TRBJ1-2	.	TGTGCCAGCAGTGAATGGGCAGGGAGGTATGGCTACACCTTC	CASSEWAGRYGYTF
TRBV11-3	.	TRBJ2-5	.	TGTGCCAGCAGCCAAAGGACACAGGGGAGGGAGACCCAGTACTTC	CASSQRTQGRETQYF
TRBV30	.	TRBJ2-3	.	TGTGCCTGGAGTGGGGGCGGAAGCACAGATACGCAGTATTTT	CAWSGGGSTDTQYF
TRBV6-6	.	TRBJ1-5	.	TGTGCCAGCAGGTCACCCAGTGGTTTACAGCCCCAGCATTTT	CASRSPSGLQPQHF
TRBV6-1	TRBD2	TRBJ2-1	few	TGTGCCAGCAGTGATTTAATAGGCAGGGAGGGTGAGCAGTTCTTC	CASSDLIGREGEQFF
TRBV4-1	.	TRBJ2-5	.	TGCGCCAGCAGCCAAGAGCGGGACTCCAACATTCCCCAAGAGACCCAGTACTTC	CASSQERDSNIPQETQYF
TRBV9	TRBD2	TRBJ2-2	.	TGTGCCAGCGGACTTAGCGGGATCGCGAACACCGGGGAGCTGTTTTTT	CASGLSGIANTGELFF
TRBV3-1/TRBV3-2	.	TRBJ2-1	.	TGTGCCAGCAGCCAAACCCAGACACGGGGGCAGTTCTTC	CASSQTQTRGQFF
TRBV18	.	TRBJ1-5	.	TGTGCCAGCACCCCTCGGAGGGTGAAAAGCAATCAGCCCCAGCATTTT	CASTPRRVKSNQPQHF
TRBV7-3	.	TRBJ2-1	.	TGTGCCAGCAGCCAGGACTATTTCAATGAGCAGTTCTTC	CASSQDYFNEQFF
TRBV24-1	TRBD2	TRBJ2-7	.	TGTGCCACCCTTGGACTAGCGGGTCGCTCCTACGAGCAGTACTTC	CATLGLAGRSYEQYF
TRBV28	TRBD1	TRBJ1-1	.	TGTGCCAGCAGTCCGGGACAGGTGAACACTGAAGCTTTCTTT	CASSPGQVNTEAFF
TRBV6-2/TRBV6-3	TRBD1	TRBJ1-2	.	TGTGCCAGCAGTTCTCGACAGGGGAGCGTGGATGGCTACACCTTC	CASSSRQGSVDGYTF
TRBV19	.	TRBJ2-7	once	TGTGCCAGTAGTCTACGGGTCGGGGACGAGCAGTACTTC	CASSLRVGDEQYF
TRBV29-1	.	TRBJ1-1	.	TGCAGCGTTGAAGCCCAGGTTGACACTGAAGCTTTCTTT	CSVEAQVDTEAFF
TRBV5-1	TRBD1	TRBJ2-7	.	TGCGCCAGCAGCGAGAGTCCCGGGACAGGGGGCTTCGAGCAGTACTTC	CASSESPGTGGFEQYF
TRBV7-8	.	TRBJ2-1	.	TGTGCCAGCAGCTTAAATCGCCCAAGGGGGGGTGAGCAGTTCTTC	CASSLNRPRGGEQFF
TRBV29-1	.	TRBJ2-7	.	TGCAGCGTTGAAGATCCCCCCGGGAGCTCCTACGAGCAGTACTTC	CSVEDPPGSSYEQYF
TRBV5-1	TRBD2	TRBJ2-1	.	TGCGCCAGCAGCTTGGGTAGCGGGACTCTATACAATGAGCAGTTCTTC	CASSLGSGTLYNEQFF
TRBV2	.	TRBJ2-3	.	TGTGCCAGCACCCCCCCTAGCACAGATACGCAGTATTTT	CASTPPSTDTQYF